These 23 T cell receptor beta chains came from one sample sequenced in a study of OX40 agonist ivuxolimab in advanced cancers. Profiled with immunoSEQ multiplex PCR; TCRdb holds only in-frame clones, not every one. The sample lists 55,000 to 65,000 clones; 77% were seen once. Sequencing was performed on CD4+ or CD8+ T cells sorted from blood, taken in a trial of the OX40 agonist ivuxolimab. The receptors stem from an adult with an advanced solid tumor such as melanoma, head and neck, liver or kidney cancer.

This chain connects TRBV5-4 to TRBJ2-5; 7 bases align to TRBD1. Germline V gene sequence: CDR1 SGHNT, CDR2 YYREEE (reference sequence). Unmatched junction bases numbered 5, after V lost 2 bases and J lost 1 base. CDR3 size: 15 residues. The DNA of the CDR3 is TGTGCCAGCAGCTTAGGGACAGCAGTCCAAGAGACCCAGTACTTC. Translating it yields CASSLGTAVQETQYF.

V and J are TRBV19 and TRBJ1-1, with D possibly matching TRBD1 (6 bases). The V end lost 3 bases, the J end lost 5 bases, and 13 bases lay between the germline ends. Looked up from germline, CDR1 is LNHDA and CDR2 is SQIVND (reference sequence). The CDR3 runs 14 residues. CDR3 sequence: CASSIPQGSTEAFF. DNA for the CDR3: TGTGCCAGTAGTATTCCGCAGGGGAGTACTGAAGCTTTCTTT.

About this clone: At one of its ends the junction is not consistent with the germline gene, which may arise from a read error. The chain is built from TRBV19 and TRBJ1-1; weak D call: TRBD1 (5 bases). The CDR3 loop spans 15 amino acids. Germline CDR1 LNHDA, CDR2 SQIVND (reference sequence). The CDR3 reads CASKAFGGYPTEAFF. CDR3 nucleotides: TGTGCTAGTAAAGCTTTCGGGGGTTACCCCACTGAAGCTTTCTTT.

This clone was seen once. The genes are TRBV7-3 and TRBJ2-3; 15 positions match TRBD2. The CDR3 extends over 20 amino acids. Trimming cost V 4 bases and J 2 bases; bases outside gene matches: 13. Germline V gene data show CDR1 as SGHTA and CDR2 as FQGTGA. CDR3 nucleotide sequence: TGTGCCAGCAGCTCGCCAGGGTTGGGACTAGCGGGAGGCCCCACAGATACGCAGTATTTT. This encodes CASSSPGLGLAGGPTDTQYF.

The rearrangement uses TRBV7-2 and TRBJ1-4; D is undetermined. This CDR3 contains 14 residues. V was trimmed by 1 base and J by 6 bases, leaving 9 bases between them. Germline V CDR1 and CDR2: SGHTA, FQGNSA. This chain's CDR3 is CASSLDGRDEKLFF. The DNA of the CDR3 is TGTGCCAGCAGCTTAGATGGGAGAGATGAAAAACTGTTTTTT.

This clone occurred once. The CDR3 DNA reads as TGCGCCAGCAGCCAAGATGGGGGGGGTCTTTATGGCTACACCTTC. Its protein is CASSQDGGGLYGYTF. V is TRBV4-3 and J is TRBJ1-2, with D maybe TRBD1 (5 bases). Per the germline V gene, CDR1 is LGHNA and CDR2 is YSLEER. V lost 0 bases and J 5 bases, leaving 13 bases between the germline ends. The CDR3 has 15 residues.

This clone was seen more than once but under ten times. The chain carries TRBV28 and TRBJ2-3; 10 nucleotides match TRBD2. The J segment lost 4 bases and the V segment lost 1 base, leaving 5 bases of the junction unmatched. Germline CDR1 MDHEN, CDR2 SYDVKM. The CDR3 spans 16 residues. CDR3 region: CASSLYLAGDADTQYF. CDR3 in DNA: TGTGCCAGCAGTTTATATCTAGCGGGAGATGCAGATACGCAGTATTTT.

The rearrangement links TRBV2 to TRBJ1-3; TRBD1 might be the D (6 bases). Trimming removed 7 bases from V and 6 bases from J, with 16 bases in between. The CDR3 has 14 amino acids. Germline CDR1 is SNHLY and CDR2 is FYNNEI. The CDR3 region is CASNPQGGLNTIYF. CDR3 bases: TGTGCCAGCAATCCACAGGGAGGTCTAAACACCATATATTTT.

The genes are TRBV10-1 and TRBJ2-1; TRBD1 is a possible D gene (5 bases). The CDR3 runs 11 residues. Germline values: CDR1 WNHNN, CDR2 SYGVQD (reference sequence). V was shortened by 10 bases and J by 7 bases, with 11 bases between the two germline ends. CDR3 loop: CAIPDSNEQFF. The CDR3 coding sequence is TGCGCCATCCCCGACAGTAATGAGCAGTTCTTC.

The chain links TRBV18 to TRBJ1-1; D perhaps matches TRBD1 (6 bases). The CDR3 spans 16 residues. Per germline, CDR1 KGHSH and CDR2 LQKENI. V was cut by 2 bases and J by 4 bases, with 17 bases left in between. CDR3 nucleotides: TGTGCCAGCTCACCAAGCTCCGCAGGGGTGGGCACTGAAGCTTTCTTT. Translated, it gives CASSPSSAGVGTEAFF.

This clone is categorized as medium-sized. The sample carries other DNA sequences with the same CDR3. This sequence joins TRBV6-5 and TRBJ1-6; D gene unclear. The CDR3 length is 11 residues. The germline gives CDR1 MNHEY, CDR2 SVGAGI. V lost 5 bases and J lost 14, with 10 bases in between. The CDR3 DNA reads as TGTGCCAGCAGTGATCGGACGGCCCTCCACTTT. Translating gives CASSDRTALHF.

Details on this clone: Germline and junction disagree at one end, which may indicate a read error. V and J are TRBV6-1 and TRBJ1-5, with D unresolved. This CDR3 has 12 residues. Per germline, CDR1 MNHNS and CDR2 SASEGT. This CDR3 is CASSGRLTEAFF. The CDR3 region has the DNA TGTGCCAGCAGTGGAAGGCTCACTGAGGCCTTTTTT.

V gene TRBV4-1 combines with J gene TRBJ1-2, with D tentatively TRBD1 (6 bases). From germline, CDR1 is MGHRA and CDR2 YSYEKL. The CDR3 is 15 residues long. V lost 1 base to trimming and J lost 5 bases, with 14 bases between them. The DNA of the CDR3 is TGCGCCAGCAGCCAAGCTAAGGACAGCCCTTATGGCTACACCTTC. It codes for CASSQAKDSPYGYTF.

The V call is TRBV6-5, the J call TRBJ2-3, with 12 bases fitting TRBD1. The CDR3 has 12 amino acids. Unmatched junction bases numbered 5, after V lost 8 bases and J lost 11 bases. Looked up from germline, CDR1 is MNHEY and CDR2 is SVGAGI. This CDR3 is CASRRDRGRQYF. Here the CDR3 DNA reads TGTGCCAGCCGGAGGGACAGGGGGCGGCAGTATTTT.

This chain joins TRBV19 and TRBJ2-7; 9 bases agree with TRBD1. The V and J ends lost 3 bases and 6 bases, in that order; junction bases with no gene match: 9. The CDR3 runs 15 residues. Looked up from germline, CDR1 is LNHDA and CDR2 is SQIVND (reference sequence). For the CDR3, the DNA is TGTGCCAGTAGTATTTCCGGGACAGGGCAAGGCGAGCAGTACTTC. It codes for CASSISGTGQGEQYF.

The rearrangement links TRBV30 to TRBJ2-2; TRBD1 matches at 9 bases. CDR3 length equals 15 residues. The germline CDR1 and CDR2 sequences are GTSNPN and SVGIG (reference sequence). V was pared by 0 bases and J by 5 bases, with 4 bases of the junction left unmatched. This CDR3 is CAWSVRDRETGELFF. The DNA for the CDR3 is TGTGCCTGGAGTGTACGGGACAGGGAGACCGGGGAGCTGTTTTTT.

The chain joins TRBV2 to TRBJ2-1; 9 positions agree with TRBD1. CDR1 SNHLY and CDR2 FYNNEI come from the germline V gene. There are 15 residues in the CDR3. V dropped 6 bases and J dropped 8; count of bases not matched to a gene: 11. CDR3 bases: TGTGCCAGCAGATACAACAGGGGGCTCGTGGATGAGCAGTTCTTC. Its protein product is CASRYNRGLVDEQFF.

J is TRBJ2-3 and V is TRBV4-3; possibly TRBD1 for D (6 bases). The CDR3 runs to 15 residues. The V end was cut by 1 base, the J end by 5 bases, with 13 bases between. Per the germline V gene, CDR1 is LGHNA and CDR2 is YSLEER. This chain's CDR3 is CASSQGNRVKDTQYF. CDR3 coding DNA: TGCGCCAGCAGCCAAGGGAACAGGGTAAAAGATACGCAGTATTTT.

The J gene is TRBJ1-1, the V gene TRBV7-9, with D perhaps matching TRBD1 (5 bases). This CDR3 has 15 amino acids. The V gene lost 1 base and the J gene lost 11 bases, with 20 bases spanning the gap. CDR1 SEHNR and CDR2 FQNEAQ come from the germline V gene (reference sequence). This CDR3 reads CASSLVVGAGTDAFF. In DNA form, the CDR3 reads TGTGCCAGCAGCTTAGTCGTTGGTGCCGGGACGGATGCTTTCTTT.

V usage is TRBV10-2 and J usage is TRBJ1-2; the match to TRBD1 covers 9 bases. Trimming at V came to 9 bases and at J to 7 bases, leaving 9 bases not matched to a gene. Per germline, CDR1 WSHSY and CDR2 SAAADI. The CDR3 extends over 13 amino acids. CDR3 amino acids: CASSTGGISGYTF. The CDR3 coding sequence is TGCGCCAGTAGTACAGGGGGCATCAGTGGCTACACCTTC.

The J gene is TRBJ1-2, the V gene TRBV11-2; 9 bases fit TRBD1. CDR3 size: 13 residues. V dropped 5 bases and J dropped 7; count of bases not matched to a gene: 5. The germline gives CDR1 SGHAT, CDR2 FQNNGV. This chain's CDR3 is CASSENRGPGYTF. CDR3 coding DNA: TGTGCCAGCAGCGAGAACAGGGGGCCTGGCTACACCTTC. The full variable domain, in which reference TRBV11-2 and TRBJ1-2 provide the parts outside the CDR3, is EAGVAQSPRYKIIEKRQSVAFWCNPISGHATLYWYQQILGQGPKLLIQFQNNGVVDDSQLPKDRFSAERLKGVDSTLKIQPAKLEDSAVYLCASSENRGPGYTFGSGTRLTVV.

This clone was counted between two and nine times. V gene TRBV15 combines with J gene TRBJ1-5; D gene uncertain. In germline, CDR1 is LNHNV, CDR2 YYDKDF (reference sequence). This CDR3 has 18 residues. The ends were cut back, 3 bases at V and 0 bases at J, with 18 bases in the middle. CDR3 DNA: TGTGCCACCAGCAGGACGGGCCACCTCGAGTATAGCAATCAGCCCCAGCATTTT. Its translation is CATSRTGHLEYSNQPQHF.

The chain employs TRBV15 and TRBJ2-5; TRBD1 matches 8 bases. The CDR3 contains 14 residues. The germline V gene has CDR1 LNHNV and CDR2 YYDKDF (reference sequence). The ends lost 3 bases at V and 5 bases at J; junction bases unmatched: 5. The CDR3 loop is CATSRDRVRETQYF. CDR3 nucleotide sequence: TGTGCCACCAGCAGGGACAGGGTCCGGGAGACCCAGTACTTC.